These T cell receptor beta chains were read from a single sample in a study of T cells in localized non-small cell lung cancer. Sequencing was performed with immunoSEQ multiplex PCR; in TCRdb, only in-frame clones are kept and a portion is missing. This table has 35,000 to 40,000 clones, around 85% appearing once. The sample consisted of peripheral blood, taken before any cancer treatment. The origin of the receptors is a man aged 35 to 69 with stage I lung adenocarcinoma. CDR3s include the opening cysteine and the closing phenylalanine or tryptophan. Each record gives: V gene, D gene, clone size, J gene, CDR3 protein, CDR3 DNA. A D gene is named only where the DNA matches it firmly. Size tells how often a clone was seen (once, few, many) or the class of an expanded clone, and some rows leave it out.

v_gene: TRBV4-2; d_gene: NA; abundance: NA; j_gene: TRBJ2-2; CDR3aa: CASSQRPRGGAGTGELFF; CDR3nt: TGTGCCAGCAGCCAACGCCCTAGGGGGGGGGCGGGCACCGGGGAGCTGTTTTTT
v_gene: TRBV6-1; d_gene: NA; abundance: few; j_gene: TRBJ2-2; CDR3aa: CASSAGATGELFF; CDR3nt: TGTGCCAGCTCCGCGGGGGCTACCGGGGAGCTGTTTTTT
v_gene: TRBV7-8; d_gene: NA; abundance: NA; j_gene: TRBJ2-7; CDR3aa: CASSLPTDLPSYEQYF; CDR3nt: TGTGCCAGCAGCTTACCTACGGATCTGCCCTCCTACGAGCAGTACTTC
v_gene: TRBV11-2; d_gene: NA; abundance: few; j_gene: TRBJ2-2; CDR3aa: CASSLAGELFF; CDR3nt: TGTGCCAGCAGCTTAGCCGGGGAGCTGTTTTTT
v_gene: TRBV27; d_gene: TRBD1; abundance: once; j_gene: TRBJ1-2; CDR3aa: CASSPGQGEPGYTF; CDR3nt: TGTGCCAGCAGCCCGGGACAGGGCGAACCTGGCTACACCTTC
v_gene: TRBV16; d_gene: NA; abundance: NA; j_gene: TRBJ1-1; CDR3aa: CASSQGTEAFF; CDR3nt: TGTGCCAGCAGCCAGGGGACTGAAGCTTTCTTT
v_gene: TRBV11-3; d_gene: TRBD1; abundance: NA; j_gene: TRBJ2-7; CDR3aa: CASSPPDRSEQYF; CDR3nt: TGTGCCAGCAGCCCTCCGGACAGGTCCGAGCAGTACTTC
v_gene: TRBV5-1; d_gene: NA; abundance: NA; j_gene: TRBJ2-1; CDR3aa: CASSLVDPRNEQFF; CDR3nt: TGCGCCAGCAGCTTGGTCGACCCTAGAAATGAGCAGTTCTTC
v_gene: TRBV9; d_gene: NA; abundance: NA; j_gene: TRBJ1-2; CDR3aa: CASSVEGRRGAGYTF; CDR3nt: TGTGCCAGCAGCGTAGAGGGGAGGCGGGGGGCTGGCTACACCTTC
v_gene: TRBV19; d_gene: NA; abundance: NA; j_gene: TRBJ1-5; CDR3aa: CASSTTPGGGNQPQHF; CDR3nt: TGTGCCAGTAGTACCACCCCGGGGGGGGGCAATCAGCCCCAGCATTTT
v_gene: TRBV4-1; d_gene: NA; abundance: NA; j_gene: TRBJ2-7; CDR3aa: CASSQLFRDGYEQYF; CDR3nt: TGCGCCAGCAGCCAACTATTCAGGGACGGTTACGAGCAGTACTTC
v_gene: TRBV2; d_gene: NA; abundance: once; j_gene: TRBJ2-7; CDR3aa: CASRGGRIGVLEQYF; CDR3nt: TGTGCCAGCAGGGGGGGAAGGATCGGGGTACTCGAGCAGTACTTC
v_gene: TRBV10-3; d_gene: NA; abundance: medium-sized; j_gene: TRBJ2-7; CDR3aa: CAISEAGEQYF; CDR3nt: TGTGCCATCAGTGAGGCTGGGGAGCAGTACTTC
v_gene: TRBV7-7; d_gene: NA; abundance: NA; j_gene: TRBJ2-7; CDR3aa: CASSSGLNYEQYF; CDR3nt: TGTGCTAGCAGCTCGGGACTTAACTACGAGCAGTACTTC
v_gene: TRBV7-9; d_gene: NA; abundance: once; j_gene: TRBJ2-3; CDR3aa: CASSSFGGTSTDTQYF; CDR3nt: TGTGCCAGCAGCTCCTTCGGAGGAACTAGCACAGATACGCAGTATTTT
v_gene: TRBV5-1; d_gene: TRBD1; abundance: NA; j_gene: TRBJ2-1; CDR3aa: CASRQGQGNYNEQFF; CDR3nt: TGCGCCAGCAGACAGGGACAGGGGAACTACAATGAGCAGTTCTTC
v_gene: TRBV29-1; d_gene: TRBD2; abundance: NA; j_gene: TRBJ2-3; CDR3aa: CSVGLAEGTDTQYF; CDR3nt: TGCAGCGTGGGACTAGCGGAGGGCACAGATACGCAGTATTTT
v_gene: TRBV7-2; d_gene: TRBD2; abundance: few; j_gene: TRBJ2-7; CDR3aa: CASSSRLAGNEQYF; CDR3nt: TGTGCCAGCAGCTCCCGACTAGCGGGAAACGAGCAGTACTTC
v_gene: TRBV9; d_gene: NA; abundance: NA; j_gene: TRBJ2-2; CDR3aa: CASSASFGTGELFF; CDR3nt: TGTGCCAGCAGCGCCTCGTTCGGAACCGGGGAGCTGTTTTTT
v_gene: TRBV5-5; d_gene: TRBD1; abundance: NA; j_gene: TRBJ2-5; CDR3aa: CASSQGQGQETQYF; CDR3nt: TGTGCCAGCAGCCAGGGACAGGGCCAAGAGACCCAGTACTTC
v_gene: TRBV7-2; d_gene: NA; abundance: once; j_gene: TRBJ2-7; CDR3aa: CASSFLPGGEQYF; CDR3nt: TGTGCCAGCAGCTTCCTGCCCGGAGGCGAGCAGTACTTC
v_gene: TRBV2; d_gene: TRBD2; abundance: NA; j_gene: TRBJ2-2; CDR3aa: CASGGLAGSYGELFF; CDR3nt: TGTGCCAGCGGAGGACTAGCGGGAAGTTACGGGGAGCTGTTTTTT
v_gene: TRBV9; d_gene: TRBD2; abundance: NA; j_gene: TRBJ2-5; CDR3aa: CASSATSGTQETQYF; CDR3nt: TGTGCCAGCAGCGCGACTAGCGGGACTCAAGAGACCCAGTACTTC
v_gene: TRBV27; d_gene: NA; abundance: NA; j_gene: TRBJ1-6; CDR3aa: CASKVYGDSPLHF; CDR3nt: TGTGCCAGTAAAGTTTACGGGGATTCACCCCTCCACTTT
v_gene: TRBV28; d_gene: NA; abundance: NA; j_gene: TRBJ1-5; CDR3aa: CASSEPPYQPQHF; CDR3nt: TGTGCCAGCAGTGAGCCCCCCTATCAGCCCCAGCATTTT
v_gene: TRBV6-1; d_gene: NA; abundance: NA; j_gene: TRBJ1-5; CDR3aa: CASSPGTAVSLPQHF; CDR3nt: TGTGCCAGCAGCCCCGGGACGGCCGTTTCGTTGCCCCAGCATTTT
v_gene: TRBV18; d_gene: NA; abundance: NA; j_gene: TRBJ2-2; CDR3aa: CASSEGASNTGELFF; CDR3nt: TGTGCCAGCTCGGAGGGGGCCTCGAACACCGGGGAGCTGTTTTTT
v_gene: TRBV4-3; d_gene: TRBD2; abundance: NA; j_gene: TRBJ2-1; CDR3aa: CASSHGTSGYNEQFF; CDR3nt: TGCGCCAGCAGCCACGGGACTAGCGGCTACAATGAGCAGTTCTTC
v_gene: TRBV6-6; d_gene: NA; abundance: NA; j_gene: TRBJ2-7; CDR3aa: CASSYNAGPSSYEQYF; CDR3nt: TGTGCCAGCAGTTACAACGCCGGCCCCTCGAGCTACGAGCAGTACTTC
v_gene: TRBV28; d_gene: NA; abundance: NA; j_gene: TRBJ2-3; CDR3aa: CASSISTDTQYF; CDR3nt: TGTGCCAGCAGTATCAGTACAGATACGCAGTATTTT
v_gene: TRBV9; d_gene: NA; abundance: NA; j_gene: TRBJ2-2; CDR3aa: CASSVRGLNTGELFF; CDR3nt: TGTGCCAGCAGCGTGAGAGGGTTGAACACCGGGGAGCTGTTTTTT